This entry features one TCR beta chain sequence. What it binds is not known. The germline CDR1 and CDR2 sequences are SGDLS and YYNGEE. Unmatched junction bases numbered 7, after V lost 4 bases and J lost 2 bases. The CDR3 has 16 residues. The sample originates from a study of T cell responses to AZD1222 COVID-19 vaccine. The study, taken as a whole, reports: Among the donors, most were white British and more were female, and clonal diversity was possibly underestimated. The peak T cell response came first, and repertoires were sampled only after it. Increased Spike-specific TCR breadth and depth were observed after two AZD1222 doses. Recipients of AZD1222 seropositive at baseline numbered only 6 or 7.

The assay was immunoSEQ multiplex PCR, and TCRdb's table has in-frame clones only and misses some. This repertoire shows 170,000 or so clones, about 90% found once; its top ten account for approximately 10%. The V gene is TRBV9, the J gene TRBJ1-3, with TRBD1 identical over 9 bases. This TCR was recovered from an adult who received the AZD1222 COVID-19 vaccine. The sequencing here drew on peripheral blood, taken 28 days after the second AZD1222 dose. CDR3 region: CASSQTTGGTGNTIYF. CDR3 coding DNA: TGTGCCAGCAGCCAAACGACAGGGGGTACTGGAAACACCATATATTTT.